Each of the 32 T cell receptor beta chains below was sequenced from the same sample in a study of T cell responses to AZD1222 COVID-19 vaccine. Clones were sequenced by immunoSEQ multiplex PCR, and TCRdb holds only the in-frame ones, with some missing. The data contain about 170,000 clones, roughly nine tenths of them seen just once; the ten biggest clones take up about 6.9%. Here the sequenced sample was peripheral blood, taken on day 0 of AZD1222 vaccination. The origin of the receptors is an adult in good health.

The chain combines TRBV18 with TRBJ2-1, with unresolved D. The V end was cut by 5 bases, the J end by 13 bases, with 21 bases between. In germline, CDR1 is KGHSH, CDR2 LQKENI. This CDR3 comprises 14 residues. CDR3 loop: CASSSKPGHAAQFF. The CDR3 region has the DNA TGTGCCAGCTCATCTAAACCGGGCCATGCCGCTCAGTTCTTC. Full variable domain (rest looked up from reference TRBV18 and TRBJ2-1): NAGVMQNPRHLVRRRGQEARLRCSPMKGHSHVYWYRQLPEEGLKFMVYLQKENIIDESGMPKERFSAEFPKEGPSILRIQQVVRGDSAAYFCASSSKPGHAAQFFGPGTRLTVL.

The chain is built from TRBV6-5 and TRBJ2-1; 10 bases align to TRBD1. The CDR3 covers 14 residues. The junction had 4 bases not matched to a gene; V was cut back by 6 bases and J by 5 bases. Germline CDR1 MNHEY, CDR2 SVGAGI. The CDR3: CASRTGQGDNEQFF. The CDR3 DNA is TGTGCCAGCAGAACCGGACAGGGGGACAATGAGCAGTTCTTC.

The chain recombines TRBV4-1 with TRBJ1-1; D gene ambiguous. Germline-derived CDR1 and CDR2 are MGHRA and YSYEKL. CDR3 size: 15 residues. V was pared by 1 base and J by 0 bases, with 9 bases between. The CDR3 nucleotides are TGCGCCAGCAGCCAAGGACCCGGGGTGAACACTGAAGCTTTCTTT. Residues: CASSQGPGVNTEAFF.

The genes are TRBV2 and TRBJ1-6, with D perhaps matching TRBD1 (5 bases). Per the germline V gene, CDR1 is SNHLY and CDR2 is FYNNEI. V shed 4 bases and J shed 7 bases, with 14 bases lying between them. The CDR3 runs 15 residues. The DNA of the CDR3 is TGTGCCAGCAGTGGAGGGACCATCGGAAATTCACCCCTCCACTTT. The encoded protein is CASSGGTIGNSPLHF.

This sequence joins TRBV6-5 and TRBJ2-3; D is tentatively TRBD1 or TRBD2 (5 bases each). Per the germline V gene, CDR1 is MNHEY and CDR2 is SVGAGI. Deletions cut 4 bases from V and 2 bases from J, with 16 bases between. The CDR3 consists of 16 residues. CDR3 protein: CASSSGRTLSTDTQYF. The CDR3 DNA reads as TGTGCCAGCAGTTCGGGGCGTACCCTTTCCACAGATACGCAGTATTTT.

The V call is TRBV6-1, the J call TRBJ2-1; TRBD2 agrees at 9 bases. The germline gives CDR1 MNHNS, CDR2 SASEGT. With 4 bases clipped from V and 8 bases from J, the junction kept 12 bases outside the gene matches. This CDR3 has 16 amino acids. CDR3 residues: CASSVGTGGGAHEQFF. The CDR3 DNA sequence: TGTGCCAGCAGTGTGGGAACAGGCGGGGGGGCCCATGAGCAGTTCTTC.

The CDR3 nucleotides are TGCAGTGCTAGTGAGATGGGGCTGAACACTGAAGCTTTCTTT. Protein: CSASEMGLNTEAFF. This rearrangement joins TRBV20-1 to TRBJ1-1, with D perhaps TRBD1 (5 bases). Per the germline V gene, CDR1 is DFQATT and CDR2 is SNEGSKA (reference sequence). The germline V and J ends were trimmed by 3 bases and 0 bases, with 11 bases remaining between them. There are 14 residues in the CDR3.

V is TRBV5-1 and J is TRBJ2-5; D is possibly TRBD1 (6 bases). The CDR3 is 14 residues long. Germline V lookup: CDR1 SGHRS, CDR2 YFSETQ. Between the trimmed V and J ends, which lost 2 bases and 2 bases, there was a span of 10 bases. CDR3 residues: CASSFMGTQETQYF. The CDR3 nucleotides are TGCGCCAGCAGCTTCATGGGGACACAAGAGACCCAGTACTTC.

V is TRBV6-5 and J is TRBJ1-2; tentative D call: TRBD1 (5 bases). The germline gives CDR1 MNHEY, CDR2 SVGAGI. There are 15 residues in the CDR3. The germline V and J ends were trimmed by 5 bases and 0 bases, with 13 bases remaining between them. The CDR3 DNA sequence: TGTGCCAGCAGTCAGAGACAGATCTCTAACTATGGCTACACCTTC. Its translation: CASSQRQISNYGYTF.

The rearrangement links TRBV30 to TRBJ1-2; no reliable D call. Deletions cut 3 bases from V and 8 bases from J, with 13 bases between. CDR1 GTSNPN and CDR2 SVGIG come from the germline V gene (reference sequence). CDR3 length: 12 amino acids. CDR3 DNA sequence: TGTGCCTGGAGAGCCCCACCCTCCGGCTACACCTTC. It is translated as CAWRAPPSGYTF.

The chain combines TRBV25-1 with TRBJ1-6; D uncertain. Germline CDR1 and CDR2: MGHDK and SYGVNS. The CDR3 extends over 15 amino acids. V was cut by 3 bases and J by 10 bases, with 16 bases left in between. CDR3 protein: CASSESPLIESPLHF. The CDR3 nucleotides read TGTGCCAGCAGTGAGAGTCCTCTGATTGAGTCACCCCTCCACTTT.

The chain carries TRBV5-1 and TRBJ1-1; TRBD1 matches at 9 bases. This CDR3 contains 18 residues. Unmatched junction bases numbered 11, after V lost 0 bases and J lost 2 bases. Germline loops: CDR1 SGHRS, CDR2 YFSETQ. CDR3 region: CASSLGDRELFLNTEAFF. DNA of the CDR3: TGCGCCAGCAGCTTGGGGGACAGGGAACTTTTCCTTAACACTGAAGCTTTCTTT.

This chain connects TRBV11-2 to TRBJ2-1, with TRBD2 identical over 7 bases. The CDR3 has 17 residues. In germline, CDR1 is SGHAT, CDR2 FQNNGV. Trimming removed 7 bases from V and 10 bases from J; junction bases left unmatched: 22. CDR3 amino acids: CASTKLHQSGGGWEQFF. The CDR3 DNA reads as TGTGCCAGCACCAAACTCCACCAGTCCGGGGGAGGGTGGGAGCAGTTCTTC.

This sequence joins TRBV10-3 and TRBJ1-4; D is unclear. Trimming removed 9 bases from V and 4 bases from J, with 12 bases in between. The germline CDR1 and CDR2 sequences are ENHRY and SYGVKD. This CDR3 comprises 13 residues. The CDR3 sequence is CAIAAGRNEKLFF. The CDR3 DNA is TGTGCCATTGCGGCCGGCCGTAATGAAAAACTGTTTTTT.

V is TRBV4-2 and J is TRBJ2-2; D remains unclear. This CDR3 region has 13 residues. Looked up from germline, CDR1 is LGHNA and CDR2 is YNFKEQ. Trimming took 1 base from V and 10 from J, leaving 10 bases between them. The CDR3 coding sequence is TGTGCCAGCAGCCAAGTAGAGGAGCTGGAGCTGTTTTTT. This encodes CASSQVEELELFF.

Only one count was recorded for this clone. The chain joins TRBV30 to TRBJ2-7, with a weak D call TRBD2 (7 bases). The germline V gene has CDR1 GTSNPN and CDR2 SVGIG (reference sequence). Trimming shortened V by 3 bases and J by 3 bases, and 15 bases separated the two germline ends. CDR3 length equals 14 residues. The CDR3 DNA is TGTGCCTGGAGCGCCAGCGGGACAAACTACGAGCAGTACTTC. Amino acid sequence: CAWSASGTNYEQYF. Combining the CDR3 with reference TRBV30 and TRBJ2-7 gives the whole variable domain SQTIHQWPATLVQPVGSPLSLECTVEGTSNPNLYWYRQAAGRGLQLLFYSVGIGQISSEVPQNLSASRPQDRQFILSSKKLLLSDSGFYLCAWSASGTNYEQYFGPGTRLTVT.

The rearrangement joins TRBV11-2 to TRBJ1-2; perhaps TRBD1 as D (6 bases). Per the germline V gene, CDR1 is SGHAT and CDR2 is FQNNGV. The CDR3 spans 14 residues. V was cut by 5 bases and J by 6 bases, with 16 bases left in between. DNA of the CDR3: TGTGCCAGCAGCCGAATCAGACAGGCCCATGGCTACACCTTC. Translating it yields CASSRIRQAHGYTF.

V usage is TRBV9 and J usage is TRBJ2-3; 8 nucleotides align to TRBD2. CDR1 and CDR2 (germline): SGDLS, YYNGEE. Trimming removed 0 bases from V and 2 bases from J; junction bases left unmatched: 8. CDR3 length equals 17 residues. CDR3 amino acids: CASSVGLAGGYTDTQYF. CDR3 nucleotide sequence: TGTGCCAGCAGCGTAGGGTTGGCGGGGGGCTACACAGATACGCAGTATTTT. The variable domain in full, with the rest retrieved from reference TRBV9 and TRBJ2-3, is DSGVTQTPKHLITATGQRVTLRCSPRSGDLSVYWYQQSLDQGLQFLIQYYNGEERAKGNILERFSAQQFPDLHSELNLSSLELGDSALYFCASSVGLAGGYTDTQYFGPGTRLTVL.

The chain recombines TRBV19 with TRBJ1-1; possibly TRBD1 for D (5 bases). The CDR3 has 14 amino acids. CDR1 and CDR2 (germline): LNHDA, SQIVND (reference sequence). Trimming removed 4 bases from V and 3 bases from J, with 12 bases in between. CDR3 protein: CASSTSGGYTEAFF. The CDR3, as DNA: TGTGCCAGTAGTACTTCTGGGGGTTACACTGAAGCTTTCTTT.

The CDR3 sequence is CASSLGLYGYTF. CDR3 in DNA: TGTGCCAGCAGCTTGGGTCTCTATGGCTACACCTTC. The chain combines TRBV7-9 with TRBJ1-2, with D uncertain. Per the germline V gene, CDR1 is SEHNR and CDR2 is FQNEAQ (reference sequence). This CDR3 contains 12 residues. With 3 bases removed from V and 4 bases from J, the gap between germline ends came to 6 bases.

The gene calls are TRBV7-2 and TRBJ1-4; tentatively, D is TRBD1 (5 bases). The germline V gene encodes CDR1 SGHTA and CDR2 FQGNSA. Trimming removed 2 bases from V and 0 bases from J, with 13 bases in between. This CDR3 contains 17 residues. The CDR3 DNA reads TGTGCCAGCAGCTTACATCCCCCGGGGGCAACTAATGAAAAACTGTTTTTT. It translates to CASSLHPPGATNEKLFF. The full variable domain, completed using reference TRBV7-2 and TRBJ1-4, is GAGVSQSPSNKVTEKGKDVELRCDPISGHTALYWYRQSLGQGLEFLIYFQGNSAPDKSGLPSDRFSAERTGGSVSTLTIQRTQQEDSAVYLCASSLHPPGATNEKLFFGSGTQLSVL.

CDR3 nucleotide sequence: TGTGCCAGCAGCCGGGGCGCCCGGTCGGCCAGGGAGCTGTTTTTT. Its translation is CASSRGARSARELFF. This chain joins TRBV3-1 (or the pseudogene TRBV3-2) and TRBJ2-2, with TRBD1 as a possible D gene (5 bases). Per the germline V gene, CDR1 is LGHDT and CDR2 is YNNKEL (reference sequence). The V and J ends lost 4 bases and 9 bases respectively, with 18 bases between them. The CDR3 spans 15 residues.

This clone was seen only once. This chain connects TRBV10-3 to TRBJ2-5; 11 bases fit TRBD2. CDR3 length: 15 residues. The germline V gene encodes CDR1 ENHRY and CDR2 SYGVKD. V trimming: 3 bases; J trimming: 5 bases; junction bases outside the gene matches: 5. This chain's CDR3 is CAISDSGGAFETQYF. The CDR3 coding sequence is TGTGCCATCAGTGATAGCGGGGGGGCATTTGAGACCCAGTACTTC.

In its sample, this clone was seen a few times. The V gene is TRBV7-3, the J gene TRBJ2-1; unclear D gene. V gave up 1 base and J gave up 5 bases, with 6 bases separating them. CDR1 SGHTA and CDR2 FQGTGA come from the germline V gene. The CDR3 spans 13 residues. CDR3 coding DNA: TGTGCCAGCAGCTTAAACATCGACAATGAGCAGTTCTTC. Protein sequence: CASSLNIDNEQFF.

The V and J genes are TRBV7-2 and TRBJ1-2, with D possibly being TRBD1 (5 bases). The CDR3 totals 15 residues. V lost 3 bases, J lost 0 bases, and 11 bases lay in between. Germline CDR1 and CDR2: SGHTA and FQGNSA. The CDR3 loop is CASSFGGPTNYGYTF. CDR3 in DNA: TGTGCCAGCAGCTTCGGGGGACCCACTAACTATGGCTACACCTTC. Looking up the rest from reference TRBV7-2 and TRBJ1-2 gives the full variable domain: GAGVSQSPSNKVTEKGKDVELRCDPISGHTALYWYRQSLGQGLEFLIYFQGNSAPDKSGLPSDRFSAERTGGSVSTLTIQRTQQEDSAVYLCASSFGGPTNYGYTFGSGTRLTVV.

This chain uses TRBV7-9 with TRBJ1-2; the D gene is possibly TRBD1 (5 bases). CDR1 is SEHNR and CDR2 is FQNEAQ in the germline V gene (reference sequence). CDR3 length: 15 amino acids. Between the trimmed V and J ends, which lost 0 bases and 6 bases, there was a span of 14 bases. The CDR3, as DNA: TGTGCCAGCAGCTTAGCAACGGGGCTAAGGAATGGCTACACCTTC. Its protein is CASSLATGLRNGYTF.

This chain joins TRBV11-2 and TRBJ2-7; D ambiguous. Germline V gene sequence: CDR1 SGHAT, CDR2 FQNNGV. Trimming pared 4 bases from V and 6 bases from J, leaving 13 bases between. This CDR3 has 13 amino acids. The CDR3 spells CASSSPRRVEQYF. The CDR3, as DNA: TGTGCCAGCAGCTCCCCCCGCCGTGTCGAGCAGTACTTC.

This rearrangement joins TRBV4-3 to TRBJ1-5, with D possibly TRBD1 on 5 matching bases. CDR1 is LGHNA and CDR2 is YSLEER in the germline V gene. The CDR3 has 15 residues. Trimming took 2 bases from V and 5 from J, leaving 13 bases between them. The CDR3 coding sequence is TGCGCCAGCAGCCAAAACCCGGGGGGATATCAGCCCCAGCATTTT. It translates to CASSQNPGGYQPQHF.

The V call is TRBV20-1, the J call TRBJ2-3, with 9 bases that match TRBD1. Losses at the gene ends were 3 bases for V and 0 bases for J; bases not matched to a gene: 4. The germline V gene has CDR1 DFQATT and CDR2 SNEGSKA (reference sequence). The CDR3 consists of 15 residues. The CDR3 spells CSASLGTGSTDTQYF. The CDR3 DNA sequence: TGCAGTGCTAGTCTGGGGACAGGGAGCACAGATACGCAGTATTTT.

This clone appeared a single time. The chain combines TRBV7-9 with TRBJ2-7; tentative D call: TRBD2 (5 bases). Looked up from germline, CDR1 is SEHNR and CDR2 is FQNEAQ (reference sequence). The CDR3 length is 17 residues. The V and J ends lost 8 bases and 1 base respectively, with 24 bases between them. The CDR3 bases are TGTGCCAGCGCACCGGGATGGGGTAGGAGTGAGTCCTACGAGCAGTACTTC. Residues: CASAPGWGRSESYEQYF. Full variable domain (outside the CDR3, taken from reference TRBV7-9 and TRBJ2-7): DTGVSQNPRHKITKRGQNVTFRCDPISEHNRLYWYRQTLGQGPEFLTYFQNEAQLEKSRLLSDRFSAERPKGSFSTLEIQRTEQGDSAMYLCASAPGWGRSESYEQYFGPGTRLTVT.

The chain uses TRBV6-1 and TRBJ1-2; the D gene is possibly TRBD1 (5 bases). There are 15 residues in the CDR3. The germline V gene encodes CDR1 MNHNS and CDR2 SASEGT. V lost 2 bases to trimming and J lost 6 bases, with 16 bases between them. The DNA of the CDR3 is TGTGCCAGCAGTGAAAGGCGGCTGGGGGGGGATGGCTACACCTTC. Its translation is CASSERRLGGDGYTF.

The CDR3 spells CASSLDYRDYEQYF. DNA for the CDR3: TGTGCCAGCAGCTTAGATTACAGGGACTACGAGCAGTACTTC. The gene calls are TRBV11-2 and TRBJ2-7; TRBD1 is a possible D gene (6 bases). Germline values: CDR1 SGHAT, CDR2 FQNNGV. The length of the CDR3 is 14 residues. V shed 0 bases and J shed 3 bases, with 9 bases lying between them.